Shown below are 31 T cell receptor beta chains from a single sample sequenced in a study of cytomegalovirus exposure and HLA in healthy donors. PCR was performed using 60 Vbeta and 13 Jbeta primers. Sequencing used immunoSEQ multiplex PCR; TCRdb keeps in-frame clones, though not all of them. This table has approximately 70,000 clones, roughly four fifths appearing once. Sequenced input: PBMCs. These receptors were obtained from a man between 50 and 59 years old in good health and CMV-seronegative.

The V gene is TRBV5-1, the J gene TRBJ2-5; 8 positions agree with TRBD1. This CDR3 is 15 amino acids long. V gave up 0 bases and J gave up 4 bases; unmatched junction bases: 5. The germline V gene has CDR1 SGHRS and CDR2 YFSETQ. The CDR3 DNA follows: TGCGCCAGCAGCTTGGGCGGACAGGGTGGAGAGACCCAGTACTTC. This sequence encodes CASSLGGQGGETQYF.

This chain joins TRBV18 and TRBJ2-7; D remains unclear. The CDR3 loop spans 14 amino acids. Trimming removed 5 bases at V and 3 bases at J, with 14 bases between. The germline V gene encodes CDR1 KGHSH and CDR2 LQKENI. The DNA of the CDR3 is TGTGCCAGCTCAACCGGGTCCTCGAACTACGAGCAGTACTTC. As protein: CASSTGSSNYEQYF. Full variable domain (rest looked up from reference TRBV18 and TRBJ2-7): NAGVMQNPRHLVRRRGQEARLRCSPMKGHSHVYWYRQLPEEGLKFMVYLQKENIIDESGMPKERFSAEFPKEGPSILRIQQVVRGDSAAYFCASSTGSSNYEQYFGPGTRLTVT.

This clone was counted a single time. This sequence joins TRBV4-2 and TRBJ1-2, with 7 bases matching TRBD1. Germline CDR1 is LGHNA and CDR2 is YNFKEQ. The CDR3 is 14 residues long. V shed 3 bases, J shed 2 bases, and the junction held 3 bases outside the gene matches. The CDR3 reads CASSQLQGNYGYTF. In nucleotides, the CDR3 is TGTGCCAGCAGCCAGTTACAGGGGAACTATGGCTACACCTTC.

This clone has just one count. The chain links TRBV5-6 to TRBJ2-2; 12 bases agree with TRBD2. Trimming took 2 bases from V and 6 from J; bases not matched to a gene: 8. Germline V gene data show CDR1 as SGHDT and CDR2 as YYEEEE. The CDR3 covers 17 residues. The CDR3 sequence is CASSFGLAGSKAGELFF. The DNA of the CDR3 is TGTGCCAGCAGCTTTGGACTAGCGGGGTCTAAGGCCGGGGAGCTGTTTTTT.

This chain connects TRBV7-2 to TRBJ2-7; 11 bases map to TRBD1. V trimming: 4 bases; J trimming: 4 bases; junction bases outside the gene matches: 0. Looked up from germline, CDR1 is SGHTA and CDR2 is FQGNSA. The CDR3 contains 13 residues. CDR3 sequence reads: CASSWDRGYEQYF. In DNA form, the CDR3 reads TGTGCCAGCAGCTGGGACAGGGGGTACGAGCAGTACTTC.

This clone was counted between two and nine times. This chain links TRBV11-2 with TRBJ1-5; D might be TRBD1 (5 bases). Trimming took off 3 bases at V and 0 bases at J, with 6 bases between the two ends. This CDR3 region has 14 residues. In germline, CDR1 is SGHAT, CDR2 FQNNGV. The CDR3 DNA sequence: TGTGCCAGCAGCTTGGACAATAGCAATCAGCCCCAGCATTTT. Its translation: CASSLDNSNQPQHF.

The CDR3 is CASRVQGYEQYF. The CDR3 region has the DNA TGTGCCAGCAGAGTACAGGGTTACGAGCAGTACTTC. This chain links TRBV28 with TRBJ2-7; tentatively, D is TRBD1 (6 bases). The CDR3 has 12 amino acids. Germline lookup yields CDR1 MDHEN and CDR2 SYDVKM. V shed 6 bases and J shed 4 bases, with 10 bases lying between them.

The V gene is TRBV5-4, the J gene TRBJ2-5; 14 bases fit TRBD2. After removal of 4 bases from V and 4 bases from J, the junction contained 12 bases not matched to a gene. The CDR3 length is 18 residues. Per germline, CDR1 SGHNT and CDR2 YYREEE (reference sequence). CDR3 coding DNA: TGTGCCAGCAGCCGGACTAGCGGGGGGCCCCGACGGGTAGAGACCCAGTACTTC. Encoded protein: CASSRTSGGPRRVETQYF.

This rearrangement joins TRBV5-8 to TRBJ2-5; a weak D match, TRBD1 (7 bases). V was trimmed by 1 base and J by 9 bases, leaving 19 bases between them. CDR1 and CDR2 (germline): SGHTS, YDEGEE. This CDR3 spans 15 amino acids. The CDR3 spells CASSLFRGASTSQYF. DNA of the CDR3: TGTGCCAGCAGCTTGTTCAGGGGGGCCTCGACGTCCCAGTACTTC.

The rearrangement links TRBV7-9 to TRBJ2-7; D is unclear. Trimming left V 2 bases short and J 7 bases short, with 6 bases between. Germline assignment: CDR1 SEHNR and CDR2 FQNEAQ (reference sequence). The CDR3 sequence is 11 residues long. In DNA form, the CDR3 reads TGTGCCAGCAGCTTAATTAGTGAGCAGTACTTC. Amino acid sequence: CASSLISEQYF.

The rearrangement uses TRBV4-2 and TRBJ1-5; D ambiguous. This CDR3 is 14 amino acids long. Germline loops: CDR1 LGHNA, CDR2 YNFKEQ. Trimming shortened V by 3 bases and J by 6 bases, and 12 bases separated the two germline ends. The CDR3 bases are TGTGCCAGCAGCCATGACCTTTCTAGTCAGCCCCAGCATTTT. It encodes CASSHDLSSQPQHF.

This clone showed up just a few times. V gene TRBV29-1 combines with J gene TRBJ2-7; 7 nucleotides line up with TRBD1. Germline V CDR1 and CDR2: SQVTM, ANQGSEA. Germline trimming cut 6 bases from V and 7 bases from J; bases unmatched to any gene: 15. CDR3 size: 14 residues. The CDR3 coding sequence is TGCAGCGTAATCCCGGGACAGCTTTCTGGAGAGCAGTACTTC. Protein: CSVIPGQLSGEQYF.

The chain uses TRBV6-1 and TRBJ2-2, with 9 bases that match TRBD1. Germline V lookup: CDR1 MNHNS, CDR2 SASEGT. The V segment lost 7 bases and the J segment 3 bases; nucleotides outside the gene matches: 6. The CDR3 is 15 amino acids. The CDR3 nucleotides are TGTGCCAGCATTCCACAGGGGGCGCACACCGGGGAGCTGTTTTTT. Translation: CASIPQGAHTGELFF.

V and J are TRBV11-2 and TRBJ2-5; D perhaps matches TRBD1 (6 bases). V lost 2 bases, J lost 5 bases, and 12 bases lay in between. This CDR3 has 14 amino acids. Germline V CDR1 and CDR2: SGHAT, FQNNGV. The CDR3 DNA reads as TGTGCCAGCAGCTTAATGATCCAGGGGGAGACCCAGTACTTC. It translates to CASSLMIQGETQYF.

The chain has TRBV25-1 and TRBJ2-1, with a weak D call TRBD1 (6 bases). Germline CDR1 reads MGHDK; CDR2 reads SYGVNS. This CDR3 is 13 amino acids long. V lost 5 bases and J lost 7, with 12 bases in between. CDR3 coding DNA: TGTGCCAGCAGTCTCCAGGGGACGAATGAGCAGTTCTTC. Residues: CASSLQGTNEQFF.

This sequence joins TRBV9 and TRBJ2-1, with D maybe TRBD1 (5 bases). The V gene lost 2 bases and the J gene lost 6 bases, with 15 bases spanning the gap. The germline CDR1 and CDR2 sequences are SGDLS and YYNGEE. The CDR3 has 15 amino acids. The CDR3 DNA follows: TGTGCCAGCAGCGTGAGACTGGACAAAGGCAATGAGCAGTTCTTC. This sequence encodes CASSVRLDKGNEQFF.

The chain is built from TRBV13 and TRBJ2-7; 12 bases are shared with TRBD2. Germline V CDR1 and CDR2: PRHDT, FYEKMQ (reference sequence). V lost 5 bases, J lost 1 base, and 0 bases stayed unmatched. This CDR3 spans 14 amino acids. CDR3 in DNA: TGTGCCAGCAGCCTAGCGGGAGGGTCCTACGAGCAGTACTTC. Amino acids: CASSLAGGSYEQYF.

The V call is TRBV5-4, the J call TRBJ2-7; TRBD2 agrees at 9 bases. The ends lost 6 bases at V and 6 bases at J; junction bases unmatched: 16. This CDR3 has 16 residues. The germline V gene encodes CDR1 SGHNT and CDR2 YYREEE (reference sequence). Here the CDR3 reads CASTGGGIAGAGEQYF. CDR3 DNA: TGTGCCAGCACCGGGGGGGGGATAGCGGGAGCGGGCGAGCAGTACTTC.

The chain employs TRBV28 and TRBJ1-1; the D gene is possibly TRBD1 (6 bases). The CDR3 has 14 amino acids. CDR1 is MDHEN, CDR2 SYDVKM, per germline. The germline V and J ends were trimmed by 1 base and 5 bases, with 11 bases remaining between them. The CDR3 bases are TGTGCCAGCAGTTTATTGAGGGGGATTACTGAAGCTTTCTTT. Protein product: CASSLLRGITEAFF.

The V gene is TRBV7-9, the J gene TRBJ2-7; 7 bases map to TRBD2. The CDR3 sequence is 13 residues long. Germline V gene lookup returns CDR1 SEHNR and CDR2 FQNEAQ (reference sequence). V was clipped by 4 bases and J by 7 bases; unmatched bases: 7. The chain's CDR3 is CASSWGEGREQYF. CDR3 DNA sequence: TGTGCCAGCAGCTGGGGGGAGGGGCGAGAGCAGTACTTC.

A few counts support this clone. The chain combines TRBV7-6 with TRBJ2-5, with 8 bases that match TRBD2. Germline CDR1 is SGHVS and CDR2 is FNYEAQ. V was clipped by 5 bases and J by 2 bases; unmatched bases: 10. This CDR3 is 16 amino acids long. CDR3 DNA: TGTGCCAGCAGCGTACTAGCGGAGGCTATACAAGAGACCCAGTACTTC. Amino acids: CASSVLAEAIQETQYF.

The chain employs TRBV27 and TRBJ1-2, with 9 bases fitting TRBD1. Per germline, CDR1 MNHEY and CDR2 SMNVEV (reference sequence). This CDR3 spans 14 amino acids. V shed 7 bases, J shed 8 bases, and the junction held 11 bases outside the gene matches. The CDR3 reads CASTPAGTGKGYTF. CDR3 sequence (DNA): TGTGCCAGCACTCCAGCCGGGACAGGGAAAGGCTACACCTTC.

The V and J genes are TRBV7-9 and TRBJ1-1; D not resolved. The germline V gene has CDR1 SEHNR and CDR2 FQNEAQ (reference sequence). The CDR3 loop spans 16 amino acids. Trimming shortened V by 4 bases and J by 1 base, and 16 bases separated the two germline ends. CDR3 sequence (DNA): TGTGCCAGCAGCTCAGCCGGGAGAAAATCGAACACTGAAGCTTTCTTT. Amino acids: CASSSAGRKSNTEAFF.

J is TRBJ2-1 and V is TRBV15; 7 bases match TRBD2. The CDR3 is 16 residues long. Germline V gives CDR1 LNHNV, CDR2 YYDKDF (reference sequence). V was pared by 1 base and J by 8 bases, with 11 bases of the junction left unmatched. The CDR3 coding sequence is TGTGCCACCAGCAGAGCTACCGCGACTAGCAGGGATGAGCAGTTCTTC. Translation: CATSRATATSRDEQFF.

V usage is TRBV30 and J usage is TRBJ2-3, with TRBD2 matching over 7 bases. The CDR3 contains 14 residues. CDR1 and CDR2 from the germline V gene are GTSNPN and SVGIG (reference sequence). The V segment lost 5 bases and the J segment 1 base; nucleotides outside the gene matches: 6. CDR3 DNA: TGTGCCTGGGGGAGGGCCGGAGGCACAGATACGCAGTATTTT. Translated: CAWGRAGGTDTQYF.

This clone was counted only a few times. The rearrangement links TRBV28 to TRBJ1-1; 9 bases are a match to TRBD1. The CDR3 contains 17 residues. V shed 6 bases, J shed 3 bases, and the junction held 14 bases outside the gene matches. Germline loops: CDR1 MDHEN, CDR2 SYDVKM. CDR3 DNA sequence: TGTGCCAGCAGCCGCCGTCCCGGGACAGGGCCAGACACTGAAGCTTTCTTT. Amino acid sequence: CASSRRPGTGPDTEAFF.

The chain is built from TRBV19 and TRBJ1-4, with TRBD1 identical over 12 bases. The CDR3 has 19 amino acids. CDR1 is LNHDA, CDR2 SQIVND, per germline (reference sequence). The V gene end was trimmed by 5 bases and the J gene end by 5 bases; junction bases not matched to a gene: 15. The CDR3 is CASSARDRGRYGSNEKLFF. The DNA of the CDR3 is TGTGCCAGTAGTGCACGGGACAGGGGGCGTTACGGGTCGAATGAAAAACTGTTTTTT.

This clone was seen more than once but under ten times. The rearrangement uses TRBV6-5 and TRBJ2-1, with TRBD2 matching 7 bases. Germline values: CDR1 MNHEY, CDR2 SVGAGI. The CDR3 is 14 amino acids. V gave up 4 bases and J gave up 4 bases; unmatched junction bases: 4. CDR3 in amino acids: CASSWGEGYNEQFF. In DNA, the CDR3 is TGTGCCAGCAGTTGGGGGGAGGGATACAATGAGCAGTTCTTC.

This clone was seen only a few times. The chain has TRBV19 and TRBJ1-3; 10 bases match TRBD1. V shed 4 bases, J shed 1 base, and the junction held 13 bases outside the gene matches. The CDR3 has 19 residues. Germline CDR1 LNHDA, CDR2 SQIVND (reference sequence). The CDR3 loop is CASSTGTGVLPTSGNTIYF. In DNA form, the CDR3 reads TGTGCCAGTAGTACCGGGACAGGGGTTCTCCCTACTTCTGGAAACACCATATATTTT.

The chain combines TRBV7-8 with TRBJ1-5; 8 nucleotides align to TRBD1. The CDR3 has 15 amino acids. Germline CDR1 reads SGHVS; CDR2 reads FQNEAQ. V trimming: 3 bases; J trimming: 6 bases; junction bases outside the gene matches: 7. The DNA of the CDR3 is TGTGCCAGCAGCTTCCTCCCAGGGGGCGGTCAGCCCCAGCATTTT. This gives the protein CASSFLPGGGQPQHF. Filled out from reference TRBV7-8 and TRBJ1-5, the complete variable domain reads GAGVSQSPRYKVAKRGQDVALRCDPISGHVSLFWYQQALGQGPEFLTYFQNEAQLDKSGLPSDRFFAERPEGSVSTLKIQRTQQEDSAVYLCASSFLPGGGQPQHFGDGTRLSIL.

The J gene is TRBJ1-5, the V gene TRBV28; D may be TRBD1 (5 bases). The CDR3 is 15 amino acids. The germline V gene encodes CDR1 MDHEN and CDR2 SYDVKM. Trimming pared 3 bases from V and 0 bases from J, leaving 9 bases between. The CDR3 bases are TGTGCCAGCAGTTTCTCAGGGTTTAGCAATCAGCCCCAGCATTTT. Encoded protein: CASSFSGFSNQPQHF. Using reference TRBV28 and TRBJ1-5 for the parts outside the CDR3, the full variable domain is DVKVTQSSRYLVKRTGEKVFLECVQDMDHENMFWYRQDPGLGLRLIYFSYDVKMKEKGDIPEGYSVSREKKERFSLILESASTNQTSMYLCASSFSGFSNQPQHFGDGTRLSIL.